The 18 T cell receptor beta chains below were found in one sample sequenced in a study of shared T cell receptors in the human thymus. TCRdb's table, derived via immunoSEQ multiplex PCR, lists solely in-frame clones and lacks some. This table holds approximately 490,000 clones, roughly 74% found once. This sample was also put to use in a study of human thymus T cells.

The sample taken for sequencing was thymocytes. The receptors come from a boy in the first two years of life with a congenital heart defect.

The count of this clone is one. The rearrangement joins TRBV12-5 to TRBJ2-7, with TRBD1 matching 8 bases. The trim removed 2 bases at V and 3 bases at J, leaving 6 bases unmatched. Looked up from germline, CDR1 is LGHNT and CDR2 is FRNRAP. The CDR3 loop spans 15 amino acids. This CDR3 is CASGLRGQEHYEQYF. The CDR3 DNA reads TGTGCTAGTGGTTTGAGGGGACAGGAACACTACGAGCAGTACTTC.

The V call is TRBV11-2, the J call TRBJ2-1; 12 bases map to TRBD2. CDR3 length: 15 residues. The V segment lost 5 bases and the J segment 6 bases; nucleotides outside the gene matches: 5. Germline-derived CDR1 and CDR2 are SGHAT and FQNNGV. The CDR3 loop is CASSQTSGRPNEQFF. CDR3 DNA: TGTGCCAGCAGCCAAACTAGCGGGAGGCCCAATGAGCAGTTCTTC.

This clone was found once. The CDR3 protein is CASSSISRVKGEKLFF. CDR3 nucleotides: TGTGCCAGCAGCTCCATAAGCAGGGTCAAGGGAGAAAAACTGTTTTTT. This chain uses TRBV7-9 with TRBJ1-4; tentatively, D is TRBD1 (5 bases). Trimming took off 4 bases at V and 8 bases at J, with 20 bases between the two ends. The CDR3 consists of 16 residues. Per the germline V gene, CDR1 is SEHNR and CDR2 is FQNEAQ (reference sequence).

This clone occurred a few times. The CDR3 loop is CASSLVRPASHEGQETQYF. Here the CDR3 DNA reads TGTGCCAGCAGCTTAGTTCGTCCGGCATCACATGAGGGCCAAGAGACCCAGTACTTC. J is TRBJ2-5 and V is TRBV7-9; a weak D match, TRBD2 (5 bases). CDR3 length: 19 residues. The germline gives CDR1 SEHNR, CDR2 FQNEAQ (reference sequence). V lost 1 base and J 1 base, leaving 22 bases between the germline ends.

This clone has only one observation. The rearrangement links TRBV6-1 to TRBJ1-3; tentatively, D is TRBD1 (5 bases). V was clipped by 6 bases and J by 2 bases, with 14 bases between them. The CDR3 consists of 15 residues. Per the germline V gene, CDR1 is MNHNS and CDR2 is SASEGT. The chain's CDR3 is CASSGGRKTGNTIYF. The CDR3 DNA reads TGTGCCAGCAGCGGGGGGAGAAAGACTGGAAACACCATATATTTT.

The V call is TRBV7-2, the J call TRBJ1-5; D not certain. Deletions cut 0 bases from V and 1 base from J, with 7 bases between. This CDR3 spans 15 amino acids. The germline V gene has CDR1 SGHTA and CDR2 FQGNSA. CDR3 coding DNA: TGTGCCAGCAGCTTAGCACACCTCAGCAATCAGCCCCAGCATTTT. Its protein is CASSLAHLSNQPQHF.

This clone appeared a few times. The chain couples TRBV30 to TRBJ1-2; TRBD1 might be the D (5 bases). CDR3 length: 13 residues. Germline lookup yields CDR1 GTSNPN and CDR2 SVGIG (reference sequence). The ends were cut back, 0 bases at V and 6 bases at J, with 11 bases in the middle. The CDR3 DNA follows: TGTGCCTGGAGTGTAAAAGGGGTTGATGGCTACACCTTC. Encoded protein: CAWSVKGVDGYTF.

This sequence joins TRBV4-1 and TRBJ2-3; D might be TRBD2 (6 bases). Trimming left V 3 bases short and J 3 bases short, with 13 bases between. The CDR3 consists of 15 residues. Germline V CDR1 and CDR2: MGHRA, YSYEKL. CDR3 bases: TGCGCCAGCAGCCAGTCAAACGGGGGTACAGATACGCAGTATTTT. It is translated as CASSQSNGGTDTQYF.

This clone was observed a single time. The rearrangement joins TRBV11-1 to TRBJ2-2, with a tentative D call TRBD1 (6 bases). The V gene lost 2 bases and the J gene lost 3 bases, with 10 bases spanning the gap. The CDR3 is 15 amino acids. Germline CDR1 and CDR2: SGHAT and FQDESV (reference sequence). As DNA, the CDR3 is TGTGCCAGCAGCTTAACGGGACACTACACCGGGGAGCTGTTTTTT. It translates to CASSLTGHYTGELFF. Based on the CDR3 plus reference TRBV11-1 and TRBJ2-2, the full variable domain is EAEVAQSPRYKITEKSQAVAFWCDPISGHATLYWYRQILGQGPELLVQFQDESVVDDSQLPKDRFSAERLKGVDSTLKIQPAELGDSAMYLCASSLTGHYTGELFFGEGSRLTVL.

This chain uses TRBV27 with TRBJ2-7; 13 nucleotides agree with TRBD2. J was trimmed by 5 bases and V by 5 bases; bases with no gene match: 9. The CDR3 is 16 amino acids. Germline V gene lookup returns CDR1 MNHEY and CDR2 SMNVEV (reference sequence). This CDR3 reads CASSVDTSGRANEQYF. The CDR3 DNA is TGTGCCAGCAGTGTAGACACTAGCGGGAGGGCCAACGAGCAGTACTTC.

This clone was observed a single time. This chain connects TRBV7-9 to TRBJ2-1, with 8 bases that match TRBD2. V shed 4 bases and J 6 bases; nucleotides not matched to a gene: 8. The CDR3 length is 15 residues. Germline CDR1 and CDR2: SEHNR and FQNEAQ (reference sequence). CDR3 DNA: TGTGCCAGCAGCTCCCGGGGGGGAGGGAGCAATGAGCAGTTCTTC. Its protein is CASSSRGGGSNEQFF.

The chain recombines TRBV5-4 with TRBJ2-7, with 7 bases identical to TRBD2. CDR3 length: 16 residues. J lost 2 bases, V lost 4 bases, and 12 bases had no gene match. Germline V gene sequence: CDR1 SGHNT, CDR2 YYREEE (reference sequence). The CDR3 loop is CASSLGREKLAYEQYF. Written as DNA, the CDR3 is TGTGCCAGCAGCCTGGGGCGGGAGAAGCTCGCCTACGAGCAGTACTTC.

This chain links TRBV13 with TRBJ2-3; D is perhaps TRBD2 (6 bases). The CDR3 length is 16 residues. CDR1 and CDR2 from the germline V gene are PRHDT and FYEKMQ (reference sequence). Trimming cost V 5 bases and J 1 base, with 16 bases left between them. For the CDR3, the DNA is TGTGCCAGCAGCCCCTTGCGGGAAAGGGGCACAGATACGCAGTATTTT. Translated, it gives CASSPLRERGTDTQYF.

The rearrangement uses TRBV4-3 and TRBJ1-2; TRBD1 is a possible D gene (6 bases). The V end was cut by 4 bases, the J end by 8 bases, with 17 bases between. The CDR3 is 14 amino acids. CDR1 and CDR2 (germline): LGHNA, YSLEER. CDR3 DNA: TGCGCCAGCAGCCGAGGCCCGGACAGCCGGGGCTACACCTTC. Protein sequence: CASSRGPDSRGYTF.

The rearrangement joins TRBV25-1 to TRBJ1-4; D possibly corresponds to TRBD1 (6 bases). The CDR3 contains 15 residues. The germline CDR1 and CDR2 sequences are MGHDK and SYGVNS. V lost 6 bases and J lost 6, with 17 bases in between. The DNA of the CDR3 is TGTGCCAGCAGCATCGGACAGAGAGGAGATGAAAAACTGTTTTTT. Translating gives CASSIGQRGDEKLFF.

The chain carries TRBV7-2 and TRBJ2-3; D gene uncertain. Germline V gives CDR1 SGHTA, CDR2 FQGNSA. The CDR3 has 15 amino acids. V lost 5 bases to trimming and J lost 1 base, with 13 bases between them. Written as DNA, the CDR3 is TGTGCCAGCAGCCCCGCGCGGCATGGCACAGATACGCAGTATTTT. This translates into CASSPARHGTDTQYF.

This clone was seen only once. The J gene is TRBJ2-7, the V gene TRBV29-1; 8 nucleotides match TRBD2. V was pared by 5 bases and J by 2 bases, with 5 bases of the junction left unmatched. CDR3 size: 13 residues. Germline CDR1 SQVTM, CDR2 ANQGSEA. This CDR3 reads CSVWTGGPYEQYF. The CDR3 DNA is TGCAGCGTTTGGACGGGAGGGCCCTACGAGCAGTACTTC.

The chain has TRBV5-1 and TRBJ2-1; 10 nucleotides line up with TRBD2. The CDR3 loop spans 17 amino acids. V trimming: 0 bases; J trimming: 6 bases; junction bases outside the gene matches: 9. Germline CDR1 is SGHRS and CDR2 is YFSETQ. CDR3 nucleotides: TGCGCCAGCAGCTTGGTAATTTTAAGCGGGAGGGCCAATGAGCAGTTCTTC. It is translated as CASSLVILSGRANEQFF.